A selection of T cell receptor beta chains follows, all from one sample in a study of PD-1 blockade in mismatch repair-deficient tumors. Profiling relied on immunoSEQ multiplex PCR, and the TCRdb table lists in-frame clones only, not all of them. This sample has tens of thousands of clones, with about 84% found just once. The sample was peripheral blood, taken 12 weeks after starting pembrolizumab. These receptors all come from an adult with mismatch repair-deficient cancer. The CDR3 runs from the conserved cysteine through the conserved F or W.

j_call: TRBJ2-7
v_call: TRBV11-2
cdr3_aa: CASSLRTGSSYEQYF

j_call: TRBJ1-5
v_call: TRBV7-9
cdr3_aa: CASSIRGEPQHF

j_call: TRBJ2-1
v_call: TRBV5-1
cdr3_aa: CASSLERERYNEQFF

j_call: TRBJ1-4
v_call: TRBV30
cdr3_aa: CAWKGQGNEKLFF

j_call: TRBJ2-3
v_call: TRBV9
cdr3_aa: CASSASGPSTDTQYF

j_call: TRBJ2-5
v_call: TRBV27
cdr3_aa: CATMTLQGKETQYF

j_call: TRBJ2-7
v_call: TRBV30
cdr3_aa: CACLPRGTYEQYF

j_call: TRBJ2-1
v_call: TRBV6-1
cdr3_aa: CASSEAGRPYNEQFF

j_call: TRBJ2-7
v_call: TRBV20-1
cdr3_aa: CSARAAYEQYF

j_call: TRBJ2-1
v_call: TRBV11-2
cdr3_aa: CASSLLRGDEQFF

j_call: TRBJ1-1
v_call: TRBV5-4
cdr3_aa: CASSRLTENTEAFF

j_call: TRBJ2-1
v_call: TRBV30
cdr3_aa: CAWNAGLNNEQFF

j_call: TRBJ2-2
v_call: TRBV18
cdr3_aa: CASSPQTSGTSTGELFF

j_call: TRBJ1-1
v_call: TRBV5-5
cdr3_aa: CASSFTGVNTEAFF

j_call: TRBJ2-7
v_call: TRBV15
cdr3_aa: CATSSGSAGPYEQYF

j_call: TRBJ2-3
v_call: TRBV10-3
cdr3_aa: CAINTGRADTQYF

j_call: TRBJ1-2
v_call: TRBV5-6
cdr3_aa: CASRGGLGTSYGYTF